Shown below are 9 T cell receptor beta chains from a single sample sequenced in a study of cytomegalovirus exposure and HLA in healthy donors. PCR employed 60 Vbeta and 13 Jbeta primers. Produced via immunoSEQ multiplex PCR; TCRdb's table is partial and in-frame only. The sample includes 110,000 to 150,000 clones, 80% of them seen just once. Source material: PBMCs. All receptors derive from a man aged 40-49 years in good health and CMV-seronegative.

The chain combines TRBV18 with TRBJ2-5; TRBD1 matches 8 bases. Germline assignment: CDR1 KGHSH and CDR2 LQKENI. CDR3 length: 15 amino acids. The J segment lost 4 bases and the V segment lost 5 bases, leaving 9 bases of the junction unmatched. This chain's CDR3 is CASSTRTGCLETQYF. The CDR3 DNA reads TGTGCCAGCTCAACCCGGACAGGGTGCTTAGAGACCCAGTACTTC.

This rearrangement joins TRBV9 to TRBJ1-5; weak D call: TRBD1 (5 bases). Germline V gene sequence: CDR1 SGDLS, CDR2 YYNGEE. This CDR3 has 13 residues. The V gene lost 3 bases and the J gene lost 6 bases, with 10 bases spanning the gap. DNA for the CDR3: TGTGCCAGCAGCGGGGAGGGGCCTCAGCCCCAGCATTTT. Residues: CASSGEGPQPQHF.

The rearrangement joins TRBV5-1 to TRBJ2-2; 10 bases fit TRBD2. The V gene's germline CDR1 is SGHRS and CDR2 YFSETQ. With V trimmed by 5 bases and J by 5 bases, 6 bases remained unmatched. The CDR3 is 15 residues long. In nucleotides, the CDR3 is TGCGCCAGCAGTGAGCGGGGGGGCCGGACCGGGGAGCTGTTTTTT. Protein product: CASSERGGRTGELFF.

The V gene is TRBV2, the J gene TRBJ2-7, with 11 bases aligning to TRBD1. Per germline, CDR1 SNHLY and CDR2 FYNNEI. The CDR3 runs to 14 residues. Trimming took 6 bases from V and 7 from J; bases not matched to a gene: 8. The CDR3 bases are TGTGCCAGCAGACGTCCGGGACAGGGGGATGAGCAGTACTTC. Its translation is CASRRPGQGDEQYF.

This chain joins TRBV7-7 and TRBJ1-1, with 8 bases that match TRBD1. CDR3 length: 14 amino acids. The trim removed 5 bases at V and 4 bases at J, leaving 6 bases unmatched. Germline-derived CDR1 and CDR2 are SSHAT and FNYEAQ (reference sequence). CDR3 DNA sequence: TGTGCCAGCAGCCAGGACAGGGATAGCACTGAAGCTTTCTTT. This sequence encodes CASSQDRDSTEAFF.

This sequence joins TRBV2 and TRBJ1-2; 10 positions match TRBD1. CDR1 and CDR2 (germline): SNHLY, FYNNEI. This CDR3 contains 15 residues. J lost 8 bases, V lost 3 bases, and 9 bases had no gene match. The chain's CDR3 is CASSEPGTGVGGYTF. CDR3 DNA: TGTGCCAGCAGTGAGCCCGGGACAGGGGTGGGAGGCTACACCTTC.

The rearrangement uses TRBV9 and TRBJ1-1; TRBD1 might be the D (6 bases). Germline assignment: CDR1 SGDLS and CDR2 YYNGEE. Trimming removed 4 bases from V and 4 bases from J, with 14 bases in between. This CDR3 is 14 amino acids long. The CDR3 sequence: CASSPKGGGTEAFF. CDR3 nucleotide sequence: TGTGCCAGCAGCCCAAAGGGAGGGGGCACTGAAGCTTTCTTT. Using reference TRBV9 and TRBJ1-1 for the parts outside the CDR3, the full variable domain is DSGVTQTPKHLITATGQRVTLRCSPRSGDLSVYWYQQSLDQGLQFLIQYYNGEERAKGNILERFSAQQFPDLHSELNLSSLELGDSALYFCASSPKGGGTEAFFGQGTRLTVV.

The table lists this clone with a count of one. CDR3 amino acids: CASSRDRQETQYF. Here the CDR3 DNA reads TGTGCCAGCAGTCGAGACAGACAAGAGACCCAGTACTTC. The chain has TRBV11-3 and TRBJ2-5; D is perhaps TRBD1 (5 bases). Between the trimmed V and J ends, which lost 6 bases and 2 bases, there was a span of 10 bases. The length of the CDR3 is 13 residues. Germline loops: CDR1 SGHNT, CDR2 YENEEA.

The J gene is TRBJ1-5, the V gene TRBV5-1, with 9 bases fitting TRBD1. This CDR3 region has 18 residues. Germline assignment: CDR1 SGHRS and CDR2 YFSETQ. V was clipped by 4 bases and J by 2 bases; unmatched bases: 13. The CDR3 protein is CASSPTTAGTGRNQPQHF. The CDR3 DNA reads as TGCGCCAGCAGCCCAACTACTGCCGGGACAGGGCGCAATCAGCCCCAGCATTTT.